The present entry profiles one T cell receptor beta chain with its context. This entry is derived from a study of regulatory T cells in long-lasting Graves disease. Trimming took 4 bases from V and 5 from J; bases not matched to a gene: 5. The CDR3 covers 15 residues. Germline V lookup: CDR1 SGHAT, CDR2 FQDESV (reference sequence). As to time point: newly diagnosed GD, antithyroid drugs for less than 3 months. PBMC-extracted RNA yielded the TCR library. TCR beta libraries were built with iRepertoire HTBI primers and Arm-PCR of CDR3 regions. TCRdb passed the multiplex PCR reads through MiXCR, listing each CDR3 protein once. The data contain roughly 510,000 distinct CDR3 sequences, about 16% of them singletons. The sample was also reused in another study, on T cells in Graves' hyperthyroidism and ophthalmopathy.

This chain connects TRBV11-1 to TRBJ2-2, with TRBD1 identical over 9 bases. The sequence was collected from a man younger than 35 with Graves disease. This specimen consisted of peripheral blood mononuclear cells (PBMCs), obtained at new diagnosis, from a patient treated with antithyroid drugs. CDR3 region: CASSWGDRVTGELFF. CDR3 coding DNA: TGTGCCAGCAGCTGGGGGGACAGGGTGACCGGGGAGCTGTTTTTT.